The sequence of this TCR beta chain was determined in a study of blood T cell repertoires in COVID-19. In the study's own analysis: Reference gene primer amplification in the assay estimated nucleated cell counts. The table came from immunoSEQ multiplex PCR; TCRdb's copy has only in-frame clones and leaves some out. For V, J and clone size, that table is used; D and trimming come from the DNA. The repertoire consists of hundreds of thousands of clones, with roughly 88% occurring once and the leading ten covering over 1.1%. Germline V gives CDR1 SEHNR, CDR2 FQNEAQ (reference sequence). Trimming cost V 7 bases and J 6 bases; bases outside gene matches: 9. This CDR3 spans 13 amino acids.

The V call is TRBV7-9, the J call TRBJ2-7; 7 bases agree with TRBD2. The sequenced material came from peripheral blood. The clonotype was recovered from a woman aged 25-40 years with active or convalescent COVID-19. The CDR3 region has the DNA TGTGCCAGCACCCGGGGGGAGCGAGGCGAGCAGTACTTC. This codes for CASTRGERGEQYF.